A selection of T cell receptor beta chains follows, all from one sample in a study of blood T cells in healthy people across ages. Using its own MiXCR run on the 5' RACE reads, TCRdb lists one record per CDR3 protein. The sample lists about 780,000 distinct CDR3 sequences, about 47% occurring once. The source material was blood. The source is a man older than 75 in good health. Each CDR3 is given with its conserved first and last residue. The D gene is left open where the match is weak. Not every row has a clone size; where given, it reads once, few, many or a size class.

-	TRBV4-1	-	TRBJ2-6	TGCGCCAGCAGCCAAGATTGGTTAGATCAGGGATCCTACTCTGGGGCCAACGTCCTGACTTTC	CASSQDWLDQGSYSGANVLTF
-	TRBV5-6	-	TRBJ1-1	TGTGCCAGCAGCTTTTTACGGACTGAAGCTTTCTTT	CASSFLRTEAFF
-	TRBV13	-	TRBJ2-5	TGTGCCAGCAGCTATCGGACAGTCCAAGAGACCCAGTACTTC	CASSYRTVQETQYF
TRBD1	TRBV29-1	-	TRBJ1-2	TGCAGCGTCATTGGACAGGGTTCGTATGGCTACACCTTC	CSVIGQGSYGYTF
-	TRBV24-1	once	TRBJ1-2	TGTGCCACCAGTGATCCTCAGGGATCTGGCTACACCTTC	CATSDPQGSGYTF
TRBD2	TRBV4-3	few	TRBJ2-3	TGCGCCAGCAGCCAAGTCGCCCGGCTAGCGGGAGGTCGGATCTATGCAGATACGCAGTATTTT	CASSQVARLAGGRIYADTQYF
-	TRBV2	-	TRBJ2-5	TGTACCAGCAGTGAAACCCGGGAGACCCAGTACTTC	CTSSETRETQYF
-	TRBV12-3/TRBV12-4	-	TRBJ2-1	TGTGCCAGCAGAAGGGGGGGCTCGGATGAGCAGTTCTTC	CASRRGGSDEQFF
-	TRBV27	-	TRBJ2-1	TGTGCCAGCAGGGCTACAGGTTCGTCCTCCTACAATGAGCAGTTCTTC	CASRATGSSSYNEQFF
-	TRBV7-9	once	TRBJ1-4	TGTGCCAGCAGCTTAGGAAAGGGATCGGAACCAACTAATGAAAAACTGTTTTTT	CASSLGKGSEPTNEKLFF
TRBD2	TRBV7-9	-	TRBJ2-4	TGTGCCAGCAGCGGGACTAGCGGGAGGTCCCTAGCCAAAAACATTCAGTACTTC	CASSGTSGRSLAKNIQYF
TRBD1	TRBV29-1	few	TRBJ2-7	TGCAGCGTAGCACCGGGACAGGCGGACGAGCAGTACTTC	CSVAPGQADEQYF
-	TRBV7-8	once	TRBJ2-1	TGTGCCAGCAGCCCGTTACGCCTAGCGCTTAGCTCCTACAATGAGCAGTTCTTC	CASSPLRLALSSYNEQFF
TRBD1	TRBV3-1	-	TRBJ2-6	TGTGCCCGCAGCCAACGAGGGACAGGGGTCTTCCTAAGCTCTGGGGCCAACGTCCTGACTTTC	CARSQRGTGVFLSSGANVLTF
-	TRBV29-1	many	TRBJ1-5	TGCAGCGTCCGGGCCCAAGGGGGCAATCAGCCCCAGCATTTT	CSVRAQGGNQPQHF
TRBD1	TRBV20-1	-	TRBJ2-7	TGCAGCCTAGAGAGCCCCGGGACAGGGGACAACGAGCAGTACTTC	CSLESPGTGDNEQYF
-	TRBV3-1	-	TRBJ2-3	TGTGCCAGCAGCCAAGCTTTACAGGTCGGCACGGATACGCAGTATTTT	CASSQALQVGTDTQYF